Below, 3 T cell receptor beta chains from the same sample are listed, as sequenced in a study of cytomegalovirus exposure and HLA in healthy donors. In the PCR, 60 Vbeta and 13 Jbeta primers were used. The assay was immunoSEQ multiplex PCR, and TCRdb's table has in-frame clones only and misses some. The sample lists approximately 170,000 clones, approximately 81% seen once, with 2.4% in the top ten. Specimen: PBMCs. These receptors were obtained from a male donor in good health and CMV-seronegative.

The CDR3, as DNA: TGCGCCAGCAGACCGCCCTTGACTGTGAGGGACACGACCAATCAGCCCCAGCATTTT. Its translation: CASRPPLTVRDTTNQPQHF. The rearrangement joins TRBV5-1 to TRBJ1-5, with TRBD1 as a possible D gene (6 bases). Deletions cut 5 bases from V and 3 bases from J, with 27 bases between. The CDR3 runs 19 residues. Germline V lookup: CDR1 SGHRS, CDR2 YFSETQ.

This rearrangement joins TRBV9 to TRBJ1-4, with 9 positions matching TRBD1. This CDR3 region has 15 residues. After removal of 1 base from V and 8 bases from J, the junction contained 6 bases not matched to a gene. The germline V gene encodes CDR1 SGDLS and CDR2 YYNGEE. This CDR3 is CASSVRTGDNEKLFF. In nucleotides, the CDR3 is TGTGCCAGCAGCGTACGGACAGGGGACAACGAAAAACTGTTTTTT.

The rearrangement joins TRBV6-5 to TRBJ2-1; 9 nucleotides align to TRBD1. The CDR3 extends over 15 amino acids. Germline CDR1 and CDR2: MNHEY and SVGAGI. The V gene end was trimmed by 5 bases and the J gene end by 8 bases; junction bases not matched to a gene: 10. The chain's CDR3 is CASSQRTGASDEQFF. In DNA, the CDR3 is TGTGCCAGCAGTCAACGGACAGGGGCGAGCGATGAGCAGTTCTTC.